One and the same sample provided the 3 T cell receptor beta chains below, sequenced in a study of CD8 T cells in ankylosing spondylitis. TCRdb re-called the 5' RACE reads with MiXCR, one entry per CDR3 protein. Of about 39,000 distinct CDR3 sequences in the sample, around a tenth were seen once. The sample consisted of blood, either unsorted or a sorted T cell fraction (not recorded which). The source is a male donor with ankylosing spondylitis or in good health (not recorded which).

Concerning this clonotype itself: A much larger clone sits a single nucleotide away, making a read error possible. CDR3 in DNA: TGTGCCAACAGTCCCTCCACGGGACAGATCTACGAGCAGTACTTC. Translated, it gives CANSPSTGQIYEQYF. The chain is built from TRBV27 and TRBJ2-7; 7 bases are a match to TRBD1. CDR1 MNHEY and CDR2 SMNVEV come from the germline V gene (reference sequence). This CDR3 contains 15 residues.

The rearrangement links TRBV20-1 to TRBJ1-2; maybe TRBD1 (6 bases). V lost 6 bases, J lost 7 bases, and 15 bases lay in between. Germline V lookup: CDR1 DFQATT, CDR2 SNEGSKA (reference sequence). This CDR3 has 12 amino acids. The CDR3 loop is CSAPTGSGGYTF. CDR3 DNA: TGCAGTGCCCCCACAGGGTCCGGTGGCTACACCTTC.

This clonotype was observed a handful of times. J is TRBJ2-7 and V is TRBV2, with 8 bases identical to TRBD1. The CDR3 consists of 15 residues. V shed 6 bases and J 4 bases; nucleotides not matched to a gene: 11. In germline, CDR1 is SNHLY, CDR2 FYNNEI. The CDR3 reads CASRGLQGAPYEQYF. The CDR3 DNA is TGTGCCAGCAGAGGACTTCAGGGGGCCCCATACGAGCAGTACTTC.